The clone carrying this TCR beta chain showed up many times. This CDR3 is 16 amino acids long. Trimming shortened V by 4 bases and J by 2 bases, and 17 bases separated the two germline ends. CDR1 SEHNR and CDR2 FQNEAQ come from the germline V gene (reference sequence). This entry is derived from a study of early T cells in non-severe SARS-CoV-2 infection. Study at large: Sequencing of bulk RNA from unsorted whole blood was done, without chain pairing.

Attachment of unique molecular identifiers to individual cDNA molecules was performed. TCRdb passed the 5' RACE reads through MiXCR, listing each CDR3 protein once. The repertoire consists of about 40,000 distinct CDR3 sequences, with 4.7% occurring once and the leading ten covering roughly 5%. This receptor was identified in an adult who was a healthcare worker with PCR-confirmed SARS-CoV-2 infection or an uninfected control (not recorded which). Sequencing was performed on whole blood. The rearrangement links TRBV7-9 to TRBJ1-2, with D maybe TRBD1 (5 bases). The DNA of the CDR3 is TGTGCCAGCAGCTCAACGGGGCCAGGGAGCAACTATGGCTACACCTTC. It yields the protein CASSSTGPGSNYGYTF.